This TCR beta chain emerged from a study of blood T cell repertoires in COVID-19. Study details: Donors in the United States, Italy and Spain gave samples during acute or convalescent COVID-19. Sample material is recorded as cDNA or gDNA derived from T cells, B-cell-depleted T cells, or PBMCs.

The CDR3 contains 15 residues. With 6 bases clipped from V and 6 bases from J, the junction kept 11 bases outside the gene matches. From germline, CDR1 is MDHEN and CDR2 SYDVKM. Original handling: Estimation of nucleated cell counts relied on the amplification of reference gene primers. Assay used: immunoSEQ multiplex PCR; TCRdb lists only in-frame clones, some missing. V, J and clone size derive from that table, while D and trimming were established from the DNA sequence. The table lists about 150,000 clones, 85% to 90% of them singletons. This sequence was found in a woman between 40 and 50 years old with acute or convalescent COVID-19. The rearrangement uses TRBV28 and TRBJ1-5, with 7 nucleotides matching TRBD1. The specimen was peripheral blood. Here the CDR3 DNA reads TGTGCCAGCAGAAGACAGGGCGGATTGGTTCAGCCCCAGCATTTT. This gives the protein CASRRQGGLVQPQHF.